The 28 T cell receptor beta chains below all came from one sample that was sequenced in a study of T cells after yellow fever vaccination. TCRdb independently ran MiXCR on the 5' RACE reads; one entry per CDR3 protein. The profile shows fewer than 400,000 distinct CDR3 sequences, 6.2% of them singletons. Here the sequenced sample was PBMCs, taken 5 days after the yellow fever booster vaccination. Receptors originate from a man aged 30-40 years who received the YFV17D yellow fever vaccine.

This clonotype has just a few counts. The chain employs TRBV11-2 and TRBJ2-1; a possible D gene is TRBD2 (6 bases). CDR3 length equals 13 residues. The ends were cut back, 8 bases at V and 4 bases at J, with 12 bases in the middle. The germline V gene has CDR1 SGHAT and CDR2 FQNNGV. The CDR3 protein is CASSEAGYNEQFF. The CDR3 DNA follows: TGTGCCAGCTCAGAGGCGGGATACAATGAGCAGTTCTTC.

The chain recombines TRBV27 with TRBJ2-2, with D possibly being TRBD1 (5 bases). Germline V gene lookup returns CDR1 MNHEY and CDR2 SMNVEV (reference sequence). V shed 5 bases and J shed 3 bases, with 16 bases lying between them. The CDR3 sequence is 16 residues long. In DNA form, the CDR3 reads TGTGCCAGCAGTAACAGGTGGTCCGGGTACACCGGGGAGCTGTTTTTT. This encodes CASSNRWSGYTGELFF.

This clonotype was observed at least ten times. The rearrangement joins TRBV29-1 to TRBJ2-5, with TRBD1 matching 9 bases. The V gene's germline CDR1 is SQVTM and CDR2 ANQGSEA. The trim removed 7 bases at V and 6 bases at J, leaving 9 bases unmatched. This CDR3 is 13 amino acids long. The DNA for the CDR3 is TGCAGCGAATCGCCGGGACAGGGAAAGACCCAGTACTTC. Protein: CSESPGQGKTQYF.

The gene calls are TRBV20-1 and TRBJ2-7, with a weak D call TRBD2 (6 bases). The CDR3 runs 16 residues. Germline CDR1 reads DFQATT; CDR2 reads SNEGSKA (reference sequence). The germline V and J ends were trimmed by 3 bases and 1 base, with 19 bases remaining between them. CDR3 loop: CSARAILVAVSYEQYF. The CDR3 bases are TGCAGTGCTAGGGCAATTTTGGTAGCGGTTTCCTACGAGCAGTACTTC.

The chain joins TRBV3-1 to TRBJ2-3; D may match TRBD1 or TRBD2 (5 bases each). The CDR3 length is 15 residues. CDR1 is LGHDT, CDR2 YNNKEL, per germline (reference sequence). Trimming took 5 bases from V and 2 from J, leaving 14 bases between them. In nucleotides, the CDR3 is TGTGCCAGCAGCTACCGGGGCCCTTCCACAGATACGCAGTATTTT. Translating it yields CASSYRGPSTDTQYF.

A few counts support this clonotype. CDR3 sequence reads: CASSTLGTGEETQYF. CDR3 in DNA: TGCGCCAGCAGCACCTTAGGGACAGGGGAAGAGACCCAGTACTTC. V and J are TRBV5-1 and TRBJ2-5; TRBD1 aligns across 10 bases. Per the germline V gene, CDR1 is SGHRS and CDR2 is YFSETQ. CDR3 length: 15 amino acids. V trimming: 4 bases; J trimming: 3 bases; junction bases outside the gene matches: 6.

This clonotype was seen only a few times. The rearrangement uses TRBV4-3 and TRBJ2-4, with a possible D match to TRBD1 (5 bases). Trimming removed 0 bases at V and 6 bases at J, with 12 bases between. Germline V gives CDR1 LGHNA, CDR2 YSLEER. The CDR3 has 15 residues. DNA of the CDR3: TGCGCCAGCAGCCAAGATTTTAGACAGATAAACATTCAGTACTTC. Its translation: CASSQDFRQINIQYF.

This clonotype was found many times. The rearrangement joins TRBV12-3 or TRBV12-4 to TRBJ2-3; 9 bases line up with TRBD2. V lost 6 bases and J lost 0; bases outside the gene matches: 4. CDR3 size: 15 residues. The CDR3 region is CASSLLAGSTDTQYF. The CDR3 bases are TGTGCCAGCAGCCTACTAGCGGGTAGCACAGATACGCAGTATTTT.

Ten or more counts support this clonotype. The CDR3 loop reads CASSQQGASGNTIYF. In nucleotides, the CDR3 is TGTGCCAGCAGCCAACAGGGGGCCTCTGGAAACACCATATATTTT. The V gene is TRBV7-9, the J gene TRBJ1-3, with 9 bases lining up with TRBD1. The CDR3 runs 15 residues. The V segment lost 5 bases and the J segment 0 bases; nucleotides outside the gene matches: 2. CDR1 is SEHNR and CDR2 is FQNEAQ in the germline V gene (reference sequence). Variable domain in full (rest from reference TRBV7-9 and TRBJ1-3): DTGVSQNPRHKITKRGQNVTFRCDPISEHNRLYWYRQTLGQGPEFLTYFQNEAQLEKSRLLSDRFSAERPKGSFSTLEIQRTEQGDSAMYLCASSQQGASGNTIYFGEGSWLTVV.

This chain connects TRBV12-3 or TRBV12-4 to TRBJ1-5; 10 bases map to TRBD1. The CDR3 runs to 16 residues. The ends lost 5 bases at V and 2 bases at J; junction bases unmatched: 6. The chain's CDR3 is CASSAGTGVGNQPQHF. CDR3 nucleotides: TGTGCCAGCAGTGCCGGGACAGGGGTGGGCAATCAGCCCCAGCATTTT.

This clonotype was counted ten times or more. The rearrangement links TRBV28 to TRBJ2-2; D is ambiguous. Trimming left V 4 bases short and J 0 bases short, with 9 bases between. The CDR3 spans 15 residues. CDR1 and CDR2 from the germline V gene are MDHEN and SYDVKM. The CDR3 here is CASSSSGPNTGELFF. Here the CDR3 DNA reads TGTGCCAGCAGTTCCTCAGGTCCGAACACCGGGGAGCTGTTTTTT.

This clonotype was counted between two and nine times. This chain joins TRBV29-1 and TRBJ2-4; weak D call: TRBD1 (6 bases). CDR1 and CDR2 (germline): SQVTM, ANQGSEA. CDR3 length: 13 amino acids. V was clipped by 4 bases and J by 4 bases, with 11 bases between them. CDR3 DNA: TGCAGCGTTGTGGACAGCGCAAAAAACATTCAGTACTTC. This encodes CSVVDSAKNIQYF.

This clonotype was seen a handful of times. The J gene is TRBJ2-1, the V gene TRBV12-3 or TRBV12-4; D uncertain. Between the trimmed V and J ends, which lost 2 bases and 5 bases, there was a span of 7 bases. The CDR3 spans 13 residues. The DNA for the CDR3 is TGTGCCAGCAGTTTAACCCCCCACAATGAGCAGTTCTTC. As protein: CASSLTPHNEQFF.

The CDR3 region is CSVGPRSEGTDTQYF. In DNA, the CDR3 is TGCAGCGTTGGTCCCCGGAGCGAGGGCACAGATACGCAGTATTTT. The genes are TRBV29-1 and TRBJ2-3; D remains ambiguous. From germline, CDR1 is SQVTM and CDR2 ANQGSEA. The CDR3 consists of 15 residues. V was clipped by 4 bases and J by 1 base, with 15 bases between them.

This clonotype was detected ten times or more. The V gene is TRBV29-1, the J gene TRBJ2-1, with D possibly TRBD2 on 6 matching bases. This CDR3 is built from 17 residues. Between the trimmed V and J ends, which lost 1 base and 7 bases, there was a span of 23 bases. Germline CDR1 is SQVTM and CDR2 is ANQGSEA. CDR3 in DNA: TGCAGCGTTGAAGGGGGTACACTAGCCGCACTTGGGAATGAGCAGTTCTTC. It yields the protein CSVEGGTLAALGNEQFF.

V gene TRBV27 combines with J gene TRBJ2-1; 11 bases map to TRBD2. In germline, CDR1 is MNHEY, CDR2 SMNVEV (reference sequence). CDR3 size: 15 residues. V lost 4 bases, J lost 4 bases, and 3 bases stayed unmatched. The CDR3 here is CASSWGLAVYNEQFF. The CDR3 nucleotides are TGTGCCAGCAGTTGGGGACTAGCGGTTTACAATGAGCAGTTCTTC.

This clonotype was seen a handful of times. This chain links TRBV5-1 with TRBJ2-1; the D gene could be TRBD1 or TRBD2 (5 bases each). Germline CDR1 reads SGHRS; CDR2 reads YFSETQ. The CDR3 is 15 amino acids. Trimming shortened V by 0 bases and J by 5 bases, and 12 bases separated the two germline ends. CDR3 nucleotide sequence: TGCGCCAGCAGCTTGGCCGGGACGGAGAACAATGAGCAGTTCTTC. This encodes CASSLAGTENNEQFF.

This chain uses TRBV3-1 with TRBJ2-3; TRBD1 is a possible D gene (6 bases). The germline V and J ends were trimmed by 0 bases and 5 bases, with 12 bases remaining between them. The CDR3 is 15 residues long. CDR1 LGHDT and CDR2 YNNKEL come from the germline V gene (reference sequence). CDR3 sequence (DNA): TGTGCCAGCAGCCAAGACGGACAGAGGCAAGATACGCAGTATTTT. This sequence encodes CASSQDGQRQDTQYF.

This clonotype was seen ten or more times. The V call is TRBV7-6, the J call TRBJ2-2, with D hard to call. The CDR3 length is 16 residues. The germline V and J ends were trimmed by 0 bases and 4 bases, with 12 bases remaining between them. Germline assignment: CDR1 SGHVS and CDR2 FNYEAQ. The CDR3 sequence is CASSLAVAGATGELFF. CDR3 in DNA: TGTGCCAGCAGCTTAGCTGTTGCAGGAGCCACCGGGGAGCTGTTTTTT. The full variable domain, with the rest looked up from reference TRBV7-6 and TRBJ2-2, is GAGVSQSPRYKVTKRGQDVALRCDPISGHVSLYWYRQALGQGPEFLTYFNYEAQQDKSGLPNDRFSAERPEGSISTLTIQRTEQRDSAMYRCASSLAVAGATGELFFGEGSRLTVL.

The chain employs TRBV28 and TRBJ2-1; D may be TRBD1 (6 bases). Trimming took 4 bases from V and 3 from J, leaving 16 bases between them. In germline, CDR1 is MDHEN, CDR2 SYDVKM. CDR3 length: 16 amino acids. CDR3 sequence reads: CASSSAAQGNYNEQFF. The CDR3, as DNA: TGTGCCAGCAGTTCCGCGGCACAGGGCAACTACAATGAGCAGTTCTTC. Supplemented by reference TRBV28 and TRBJ2-1, the full variable domain reads DVKVTQSSRYLVKRTGEKVFLECVQDMDHENMFWYRQDPGLGLRLIYFSYDVKMKEKGDIPEGYSVSREKKERFSLILESASTNQTSMYLCASSSAAQGNYNEQFFGPGTRLTVL.

This clonotype appeared many times. The V call is TRBV7-2, the J call TRBJ2-2; possible D gene TRBD2, 8 bases. Per germline, CDR1 SGHTA and CDR2 FQGNSA. The length of the CDR3 is 16 residues. Between the trimmed V and J ends, which lost 3 bases and 4 bases, there was a span of 15 bases. The CDR3 nucleotides are TGTGCCAGCAGCTTCGGGGGGGGACAGATCACCGGGGAGCTGTTTTTT. Its protein product is CASSFGGGQITGELFF.

The chain couples TRBV20-1 to TRBJ2-1; D possibly uses TRBD1 or TRBD2 (5 bases each). This CDR3 has 14 residues. The germline CDR1 and CDR2 sequences are DFQATT and SNEGSKA (reference sequence). Trimming cost V 3 bases and J 0 bases, with 9 bases left between them. The CDR3 coding sequence is TGCAGTGCTAGGGGACGGGGCTCCTACAATGAGCAGTTCTTC. This codes for CSARGRGSYNEQFF.

This clonotype was recorded many times. The rearrangement links TRBV20-1 to TRBJ2-1, with 11 bases that match TRBD2. The CDR3 is 17 amino acids. Trimming took 0 bases from V and 4 from J; bases not matched to a gene: 8. Germline CDR1 and CDR2: DFQATT and SNEGSKA (reference sequence). CDR3 in amino acids: CSARDGYGTSGYNEQFF. CDR3 DNA sequence: TGCAGTGCTAGAGATGGATATGGGACTAGCGGTTACAATGAGCAGTTCTTC.

Comment on this clonotype: Since a much larger clone is just one base distant, this may be a read error. The chain joins TRBV12-3 or TRBV12-4 to TRBJ2-1; D gene ambiguous. The CDR3 runs to 13 residues. V was shortened by 10 bases and J by 0 bases, with 10 bases between the two germline ends. The CDR3 sequence: CATTLSSYNEQFF. The CDR3 nucleotides are TGTGCCACCACCTTGAGCTCCTACAATGAGCAGTTCTTC.

The J gene is TRBJ2-1, the V gene TRBV19; TRBD1 agrees at 12 bases. The V gene's germline CDR1 is LNHDA and CDR2 SQIVND (reference sequence). V shed 2 bases and J 6 bases; nucleotides not matched to a gene: 8. CDR3 size: 17 residues. CDR3 region: CASSIMRDRGRINEQFF. The CDR3 coding sequence is TGTGCCAGTAGTATAATGAGGGACAGGGGGCGCATCAATGAGCAGTTCTTC.

This chain joins TRBV18 and TRBJ2-2; D gene unclear. The CDR3 extends over 15 amino acids. V lost 3 bases, J lost 4 bases, and 12 bases lay in between. Looked up from germline, CDR1 is KGHSH and CDR2 is LQKENI. In DNA form, the CDR3 reads TGTGCCAGCTCACCTCGGACGGATCGCACCGGGGAGCTGTTTTTT. Amino acid sequence: CASSPRTDRTGELFF.

This clonotype has only a few counts. For the CDR3, the DNA is TGCAGCGTTGTTACTAGCGGAGAGACCCAGTACTTC. This codes for CSVVTSGETQYF. The genes are TRBV29-1 and TRBJ2-5; 8 bases are a match to TRBD2. CDR3 length: 12 amino acids. The V gene end was trimmed by 4 bases and the J gene end by 4 bases; junction bases not matched to a gene: 2. Germline V gene lookup returns CDR1 SQVTM and CDR2 ANQGSEA. The full variable domain, its missing parts supplied by reference TRBV29-1 and TRBJ2-5, is SAVISQKPSRDICQRGTSLTIQCQVDSQVTMMFWYRQQPGQSLTLIATANQGSEATYESGFVIDKFPISRPNLTFSTLTVSNMSPEDSSIYLCSVVTSGETQYFGPGTRLLVL.

The gene calls are TRBV20-1 and TRBJ1-1; a weak D match, TRBD1 (5 bases). In germline, CDR1 is DFQATT, CDR2 SNEGSKA (reference sequence). This CDR3 is built from 13 residues. V lost 2 bases and J lost 7, with 14 bases in between. The CDR3 coding sequence is TGCAGTGCTAGACTTGGGACGGGGGGTGAAGCTTTCTTT. Translation: CSARLGTGGEAFF.